This T cell receptor beta chain is drawn from a study of cytomegalovirus exposure and HLA in healthy donors. 13 Jbeta primers and 60 Vbeta primers were used for the PCR. The data were produced by immunoSEQ multiplex PCR, yet TCRdb's version contains in-frame clones alone and is incomplete. Of about 150,000 clones listed, 75% to 85% are singletons. Looked up from germline, CDR1 is SQVTM and CDR2 is ANQGSEA. The CDR3 is 12 residues long. V was clipped by 6 bases and J by 6 bases, with 12 bases between them. Sample: PBMCs. The clonotype originates from a man aged 45-65 years in good health and CMV-seropositive. The chain employs TRBV29-1 and TRBJ2-1, with D tentatively TRBD2 (6 bases). Here the CDR3 DNA reads TGCAGCGTCCTGGGGCGGGGCAATGAGCAGTTCTTC. It specifies CSVLGRGNEQFF.